A single sample is the source of the 21 T cell receptor beta chains below, sequenced in a study of CD8 T cells in ankylosing spondylitis. One entry per CDR3 protein results from TCRdb running MiXCR on the 5' RACE reads. The repertoire holds 150,000 to 200,000 distinct CDR3 sequences, with about 18% as singletons. Sample: blood, either unsorted or a sorted T cell fraction (not recorded which). These receptors were taken from a male donor with ankylosing spondylitis or in good health (not recorded which).

This chain uses TRBV7-9 with TRBJ2-3, with 8 bases lining up with TRBD2. With 5 bases clipped from V and 4 bases from J, the junction kept 11 bases outside the gene matches. Germline V CDR1 and CDR2: SEHNR, FQNEAQ (reference sequence). The CDR3 covers 16 residues. The CDR3 sequence is CASSDLGLVVSDTQYF. The CDR3, as DNA: TGTGCCAGCAGCGATTTGGGACTAGTGGTGTCAGATACGCAGTATTTT.

J is TRBJ2-3 and V is TRBV28, with TRBD1 identical over 9 bases. The CDR3 is 12 residues long. The germline V gene encodes CDR1 MDHEN and CDR2 SYDVKM. With V trimmed by 6 bases and J by 9 bases, 4 bases remained unmatched. This CDR3 reads CASRGTGQTQYF. CDR3 DNA: TGTGCCAGCAGGGGGACAGGGCAAACGCAGTATTTT.

This clonotype has more than one count but fewer than ten. This chain connects TRBV28 to TRBJ2-1; a weak D match, TRBD2 (5 bases). The V end was cut by 1 base, the J end by 6 bases, with 10 bases between. Germline CDR1 and CDR2: MDHEN and SYDVKM. The length of the CDR3 is 14 residues. The CDR3, as DNA: TGTGCCAGCAGTTTATCTTCCCGGGGCAATGAGCAGTTCTTC. It encodes CASSLSSRGNEQFF. The full variable domain, in which reference TRBV28 and TRBJ2-1 provide the parts outside the CDR3, is DVKVTQSSRYLVKRTGEKVFLECVQDMDHENMFWYRQDPGLGLRLIYFSYDVKMKEKGDIPEGYSVSREKKERFSLILESASTNQTSMYLCASSLSSRGNEQFFGPGTRLTVL.

This chain links TRBV30 with TRBJ2-1; D uncertain. The germline CDR1 and CDR2 sequences are GTSNPN and SVGIG (reference sequence). The CDR3 is made up of 14 amino acids. Trimming left V 0 bases short and J 1 base short, with 7 bases between. CDR3 in amino acids: CAWSVVGSYNEQFF. CDR3 bases: TGTGCCTGGAGTGTCGTGGGATCCTACAATGAGCAGTTCTTC.

The chain carries TRBV11-3 and TRBJ2-1; 8 nucleotides agree with TRBD1. V lost 6 bases and J lost 7; bases outside the gene matches: 8. Germline V gene lookup returns CDR1 SGHNT and CDR2 YENEEA. This CDR3 region has 14 residues. CDR3 region: CASSFRGLGNEQFF. In DNA, the CDR3 is TGTGCCAGCAGTTTCAGGGGGCTCGGGAATGAGCAGTTCTTC. Based on the CDR3 plus reference TRBV11-3 and TRBJ2-1, the full variable domain is EAGVVQSPRYKIIEKKQPVAFWCNPISGHNTLYWYLQNLGQGPELLIRYENEEAVDDSQLPKDRFSAERLKGVDSTLKIQPAELGDSAVYLCASSFRGLGNEQFFGPGTRLTVL.

The rearrangement uses TRBV28 and TRBJ2-3; TRBD2 agrees at 14 bases. The CDR3 extends over 17 amino acids. Unmatched junction bases numbered 12, after V lost 8 bases and J lost 5 bases. Germline lookup yields CDR1 MDHEN and CDR2 SYDVKM. The DNA of the CDR3 is TGTGCCAGCGGACCAATCGGACTAGCGGGAGGACAAGATACGCAGTATTTT. Encoded protein: CASGPIGLAGGQDTQYF.

This clonotype was observed at least ten times. The gene calls are TRBV20-1 and TRBJ2-1, with 10 bases aligning to TRBD2. CDR1 is DFQATT and CDR2 is SNEGSKA in the germline V gene (reference sequence). This CDR3 comprises 12 residues. For the CDR3, the DNA is TGCAGCGCCCCTAGCGGGAGCTATGAGCAGTTCTTC. Translated, it gives CSAPSGSYEQFF.

This chain joins TRBV5-6 and TRBJ2-2; 8 bases map to TRBD2. V was clipped by 4 bases and J by 0 bases; unmatched bases: 2. There are 15 residues in the CDR3. Germline V gene data show CDR1 as SGHDT and CDR2 as YYEEEE. CDR3 residues: CASSLAGTNTGELFF. The CDR3 DNA reads as TGTGCCAGCAGCCTAGCGGGTACGAACACCGGGGAGCTGTTTTTT.

CDR3 region: CATSARGVAGDNEQFF. CDR3 DNA sequence: TGTGCCACCAGTGCTAGGGGCGTAGCGGGTGACAATGAGCAGTTCTTC. The chain has TRBV24-1 and TRBJ2-1; 7 bases are a match to TRBD2. Germline V gene lookup returns CDR1 KGHDR and CDR2 SFDVKD. This CDR3 spans 16 amino acids. V shed 5 bases, J shed 5 bases, and the junction held 11 bases outside the gene matches.

This clonotype was observed at least ten times. The CDR3 coding sequence is TGTGCCAGCAGTTTTTCTCCCAGGCCCGAGGACTATGGCTACACCTTC. Protein sequence: CASSFSPRPEDYGYTF. The chain recombines TRBV28 with TRBJ1-2; D is unresolved. This CDR3 has 16 amino acids. Germline loops: CDR1 MDHEN, CDR2 SYDVKM. V shed 3 bases and J shed 3 bases, with 17 bases lying between them.

The gene calls are TRBV5-5 and TRBJ2-3; 9 bases agree with TRBD2. Germline V gives CDR1 SGHKS, CDR2 YYEKEE (reference sequence). The V gene end was trimmed by 4 bases and the J gene end by 5 bases; junction bases not matched to a gene: 11. The CDR3 totals 16 residues. This CDR3 is CASSKLREGWEDTQYF. In DNA form, the CDR3 reads TGTGCCAGCAGCAAATTGCGGGAGGGCTGGGAAGATACGCAGTATTTT.

V is TRBV11-2 and J is TRBJ2-1; D unclear. CDR1 and CDR2 from the germline V gene are SGHAT and FQNNGV. Trimming took 0 bases from V and 0 from J, leaving 12 bases between them. The length of the CDR3 is 17 residues. CDR3 sequence (DNA): TGTGCCAGCAGCTTAGATCGCTCGAGAAGCTCCTACAATGAGCAGTTCTTC. Translation: CASSLDRSRSSYNEQFF.

This clonotype showed up just a few times. The chain has TRBV12-5 and TRBJ2-5; possible D gene TRBD1, 5 bases. CDR1 is LGHNT and CDR2 is FRNRAP in the germline V gene. The CDR3 sequence is 13 residues long. The V gene lost 5 bases and the J gene lost 1 base, with 8 bases spanning the gap. CDR3 region: CASGGDSQETQYF. The CDR3 DNA reads TGTGCTAGTGGTGGAGACAGCCAAGAGACCCAGTACTTC.

The chain recombines TRBV11-2 with TRBJ1-1; D might be TRBD1 (5 bases). This CDR3 is 15 amino acids long. Per germline, CDR1 SGHAT and CDR2 FQNNGV. Trimming shortened V by 3 bases and J by 3 bases, and 14 bases separated the two germline ends. The CDR3 region has the DNA TGTGCCAGCAGCTTTGACGGGACCGGGGACACTGAAGCTTTCTTT. This codes for CASSFDGTGDTEAFF.

V is TRBV2 and J is TRBJ2-7; TRBD1 aligns across 8 bases. The CDR3 is made up of 14 amino acids. Germline V gene sequence: CDR1 SNHLY, CDR2 FYNNEI. The J segment lost 3 bases and the V segment lost 6 bases, leaving 7 bases of the junction unmatched. CDR3 nucleotides: TGTGCCAGCAGCCGCATTGGACAGGGCTACGAGCAGTACTTC. It specifies CASSRIGQGYEQYF.

There are a few counts of this clonotype. Since a much larger clone is just one base distant, this may be a read error. The chain links TRBV7-8 to TRBJ1-1; D is perhaps TRBD1 (5 bases). Germline V gene sequence: CDR1 SGHVS, CDR2 FQNEAQ. V was trimmed by 5 bases and J by 6 bases, leaving 13 bases between them. The CDR3 is 13 amino acids. The CDR3 loop reads CASSRSGRAEAFF. The CDR3 DNA reads TGTGCCAGCAGCCGAAGTGGCAGGGCTGAAGCTTTCTTT.

This clonotype occurred many times. This sequence joins TRBV29-1 and TRBJ1-1; no clear D gene. The CDR3 is 14 residues long. Deletions cut 2 bases from V and 1 base from J, with 11 bases between. Germline CDR1 reads SQVTM; CDR2 reads ANQGSEA. The CDR3 coding sequence is TGCAGCGTTGAATTATCCGCGAGGAACACTGAAGCTTTCTTT. Amino acid sequence: CSVELSARNTEAFF.

This clonotype was found a few times. The chain combines TRBV5-5 with TRBJ1-3; the D is unclear. Germline CDR1 and CDR2: SGHKS and YYEKEE (reference sequence). V dropped 4 bases and J dropped 2 bases, with 16 bases sitting between them. The CDR3 runs 16 residues. The CDR3 protein is CASSPESRLTGNTIYF. CDR3 bases: TGTGCCAGCAGCCCCGAGTCTCGGTTGACTGGAAACACCATATATTTT.

This clonotype showed up many times. The chain uses TRBV20-1 and TRBJ1-1; D gene unclear. V shed 6 bases and J shed 0 bases, with 11 bases lying between them. This CDR3 contains 13 residues. The V gene's germline CDR1 is DFQATT and CDR2 SNEGSKA (reference sequence). This CDR3 is CSAPRGLNTEAFF. Written as DNA, the CDR3 is TGCAGTGCCCCGCGGGGTCTGAACACTGAAGCTTTCTTT.

The chain uses TRBV5-4 and TRBJ1-1; D not certain. V lost 5 bases, J lost 5 bases, and 13 bases lay in between. This CDR3 region has 13 residues. CDR1 and CDR2 (germline): SGHNT, YYREEE (reference sequence). CDR3 coding DNA: TGTGCCAGCAGTCTGGAGAGCCAGACTGAAGCTTTCTTT. Its protein is CASSLESQTEAFF. Complete variable domain (other parts from reference TRBV5-4 and TRBJ1-1): ETGVTQSPTHLIKTRGQQVTLRCSSQSGHNTVSWYQQALGQGPQFIFQYYREEENGRGNFPPRFSGLQFPNYSSELNVNALELDDSALYLCASSLESQTEAFFGQGTRLTVV.

This clonotype came up a few times. V gene TRBV2 combines with J gene TRBJ2-1; D remains ambiguous. This CDR3 region has 13 residues. CDR1 and CDR2 (germline): SNHLY, FYNNEI. The CDR3 here is CASRRHPYNEQFF. DNA of the CDR3: TGTGCTTCCCGGCGGCATCCGTACAATGAGCAGTTCTTC.